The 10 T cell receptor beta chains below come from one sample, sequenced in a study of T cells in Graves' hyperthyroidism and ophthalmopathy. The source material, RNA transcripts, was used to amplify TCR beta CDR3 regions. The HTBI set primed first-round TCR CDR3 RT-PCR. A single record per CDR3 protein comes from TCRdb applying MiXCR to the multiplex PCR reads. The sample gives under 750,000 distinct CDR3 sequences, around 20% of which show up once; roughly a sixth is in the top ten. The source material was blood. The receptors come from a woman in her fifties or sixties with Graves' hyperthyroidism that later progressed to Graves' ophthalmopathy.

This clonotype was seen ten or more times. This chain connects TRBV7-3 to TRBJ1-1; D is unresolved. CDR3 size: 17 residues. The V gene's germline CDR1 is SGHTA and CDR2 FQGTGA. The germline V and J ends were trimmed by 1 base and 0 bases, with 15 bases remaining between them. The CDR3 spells CASSLNPALGMNTEAFF. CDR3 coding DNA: TGTGCCAGCAGCTTAAATCCCGCTCTCGGAATGAACACTGAAGCTTTCTTT. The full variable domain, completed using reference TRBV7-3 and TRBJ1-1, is GAGVSQTPSNKVTEKGKYVELRCDPISGHTALYWYRQSLGQGPEFLIYFQGTGAADDSGLPNDRFFAVRPEGSVSTLKIQRTERGDSAVYLCASSLNPALGMNTEAFFGQGTRLTVV.

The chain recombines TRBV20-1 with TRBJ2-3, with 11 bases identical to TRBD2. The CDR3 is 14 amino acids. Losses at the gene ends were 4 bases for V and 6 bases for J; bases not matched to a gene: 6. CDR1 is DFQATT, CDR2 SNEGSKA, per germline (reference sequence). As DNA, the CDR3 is TGCAGTGCTAATAGCGGGGGGGCAGGGGATACGCAGTATTTT. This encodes CSANSGGAGDTQYF.

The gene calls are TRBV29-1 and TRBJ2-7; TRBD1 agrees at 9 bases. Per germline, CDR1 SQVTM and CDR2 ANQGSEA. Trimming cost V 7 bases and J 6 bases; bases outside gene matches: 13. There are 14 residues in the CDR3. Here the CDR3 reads CSAIRDRDILEQYF. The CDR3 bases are TGCAGCGCCATTCGGGACAGGGACATTCTCGAGCAGTACTTC.

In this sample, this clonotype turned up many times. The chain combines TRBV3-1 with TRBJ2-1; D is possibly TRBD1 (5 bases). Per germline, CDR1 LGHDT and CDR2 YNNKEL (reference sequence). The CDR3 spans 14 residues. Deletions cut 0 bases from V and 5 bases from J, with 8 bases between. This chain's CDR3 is CASSQEDSDNEQFF. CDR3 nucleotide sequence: TGTGCCAGCAGCCAAGAAGACAGCGACAATGAGCAGTTCTTC.

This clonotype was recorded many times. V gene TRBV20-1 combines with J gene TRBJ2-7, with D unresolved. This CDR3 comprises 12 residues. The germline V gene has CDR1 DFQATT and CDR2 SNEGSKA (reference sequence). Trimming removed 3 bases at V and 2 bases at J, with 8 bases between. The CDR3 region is CSAREYTYEQYF. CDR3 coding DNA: TGCAGTGCTAGGGAATACACCTACGAGCAGTACTTC.

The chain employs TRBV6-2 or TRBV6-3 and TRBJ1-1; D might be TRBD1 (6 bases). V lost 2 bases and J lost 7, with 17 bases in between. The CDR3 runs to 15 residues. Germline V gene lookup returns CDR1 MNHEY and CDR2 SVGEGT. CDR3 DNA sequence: TGTGCCAGCAGTTACACCCTCCGGGGGGGCAATGAAGCTTTCTTT. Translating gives CASSYTLRGGNEAFF.

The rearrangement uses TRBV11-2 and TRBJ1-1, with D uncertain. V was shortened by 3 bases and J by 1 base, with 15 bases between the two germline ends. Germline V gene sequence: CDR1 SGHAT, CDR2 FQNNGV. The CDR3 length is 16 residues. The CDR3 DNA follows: TGTGCCAGCAGCTTCGCTCCCAGGCATAAGAACACTGAAGCTTTCTTT. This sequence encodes CASSFAPRHKNTEAFF. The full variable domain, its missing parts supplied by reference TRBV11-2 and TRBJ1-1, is EAGVAQSPRYKIIEKRQSVAFWCNPISGHATLYWYQQILGQGPKLLIQFQNNGVVDDSQLPKDRFSAERLKGVDSTLKIQPAKLEDSAVYLCASSFAPRHKNTEAFFGQGTRLTVV.

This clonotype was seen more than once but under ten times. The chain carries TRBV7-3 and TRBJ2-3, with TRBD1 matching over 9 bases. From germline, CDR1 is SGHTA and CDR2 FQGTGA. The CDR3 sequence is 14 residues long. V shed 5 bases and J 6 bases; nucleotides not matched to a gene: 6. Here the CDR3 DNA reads TGTGCCAGCAGCATGGACAGGGGCGGGGATACGCAGTATTTT. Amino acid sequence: CASSMDRGGDTQYF.

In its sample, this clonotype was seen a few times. The CDR3 protein is CASSLAPGTLKETQYF. The CDR3, as DNA: TGTGCCAGCAGCTTGGCCCCCGGGACACTAAAAGAGACCCAGTACTTC. The chain joins TRBV5-6 to TRBJ2-5; D is possibly TRBD1 (6 bases). CDR3 size: 16 residues. The germline gives CDR1 SGHDT, CDR2 YYEEEE. V was pared by 0 bases and J by 3 bases, with 15 bases between.

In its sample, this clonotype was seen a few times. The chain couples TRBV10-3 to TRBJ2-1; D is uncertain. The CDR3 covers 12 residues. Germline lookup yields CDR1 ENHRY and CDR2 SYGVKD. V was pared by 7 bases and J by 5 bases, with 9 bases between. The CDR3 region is CAIINTNNEQFF. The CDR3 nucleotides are TGTGCCATCATTAACACCAACAATGAGCAGTTCTTC.